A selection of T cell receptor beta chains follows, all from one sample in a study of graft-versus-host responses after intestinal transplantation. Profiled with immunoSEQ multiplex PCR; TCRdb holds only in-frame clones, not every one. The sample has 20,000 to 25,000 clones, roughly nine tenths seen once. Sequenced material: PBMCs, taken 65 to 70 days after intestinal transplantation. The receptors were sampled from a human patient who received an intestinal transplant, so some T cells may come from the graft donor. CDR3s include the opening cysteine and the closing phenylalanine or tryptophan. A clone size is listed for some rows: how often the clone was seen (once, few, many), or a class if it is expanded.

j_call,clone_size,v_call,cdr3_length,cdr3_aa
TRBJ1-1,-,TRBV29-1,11,CSVVPNTEAFF
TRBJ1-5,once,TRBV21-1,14,CASSKKQGNQPQHF
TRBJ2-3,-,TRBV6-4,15,CASSPRQDSTDTQYF
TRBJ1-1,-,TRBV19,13,CASTSLVSTEAFF
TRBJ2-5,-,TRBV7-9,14,CASSRTTSGETQYF
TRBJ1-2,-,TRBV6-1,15,CASSEGWGPRGGYTF
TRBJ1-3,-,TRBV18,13,CASSPGGADTIYF
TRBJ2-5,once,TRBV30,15,CAWSVQGLVGETQYF
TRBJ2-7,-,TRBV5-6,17,CASSFRPGLAGSYEQYF
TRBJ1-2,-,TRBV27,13,CASSLSVRYGYTF
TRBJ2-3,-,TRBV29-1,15,CSVGASGGAVYTQYF
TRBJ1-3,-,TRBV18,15,CASSPNQGSENTIYF
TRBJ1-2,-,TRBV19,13,CASTPGQPYGYTF
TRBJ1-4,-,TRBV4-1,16,CASSQPPDSVDEKLFF
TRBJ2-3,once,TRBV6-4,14,CASSEAGGSDTQYF
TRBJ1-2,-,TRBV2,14,CASSEGQGDYGHTF
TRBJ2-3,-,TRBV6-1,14,CASSSQGAEDTQYF
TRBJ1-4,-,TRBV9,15,CASSVGEEVREKLFF
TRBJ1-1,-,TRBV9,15,CASSVVGGAVTEAFF
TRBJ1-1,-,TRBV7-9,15,CASSLVRGKDTEAFF
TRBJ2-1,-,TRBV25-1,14,CASHPGQNYNEQFF
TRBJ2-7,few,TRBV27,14,CASTTGGPRGEQYF
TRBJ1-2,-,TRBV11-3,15,CASSPPGWSGNGYTF
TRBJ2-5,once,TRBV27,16,CASSLRAGGYQETQYF
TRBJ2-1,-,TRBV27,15,CASSYSLGGMNEQFF
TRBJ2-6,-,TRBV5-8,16,CASSLDGRSGANVLTF
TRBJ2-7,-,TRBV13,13,CASSLTDTGEQYF
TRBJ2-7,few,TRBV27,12,CASSSPGGEQYF
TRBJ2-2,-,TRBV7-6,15,CASSSRGAVGGELFF
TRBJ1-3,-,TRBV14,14,CASSQVGSRATIYF
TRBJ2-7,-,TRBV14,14,CASSLTSGRYEQYF
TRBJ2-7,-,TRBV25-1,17,CASSGAGGGGEYYEQYF
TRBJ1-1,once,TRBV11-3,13,CASSPRQGLEAFF
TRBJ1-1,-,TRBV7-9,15,CASSLLGLMNTEAFF
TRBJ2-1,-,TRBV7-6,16,CASSQLKSGVYNEQFF
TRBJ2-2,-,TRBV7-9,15,CASSLLVPNTGELFF
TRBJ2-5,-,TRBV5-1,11,CASSEQETQYF
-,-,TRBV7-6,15,CASSLALRNRYEQYF
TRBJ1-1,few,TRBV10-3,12,CAISESGTEAFF
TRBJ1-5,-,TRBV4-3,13,CASSQDRGQPQHF
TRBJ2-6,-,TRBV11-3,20,CASPFKTGGALHSGANVLTF
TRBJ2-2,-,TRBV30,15,CAWSVRDLNTGELFF
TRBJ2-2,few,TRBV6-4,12,CASSDSTGELFF
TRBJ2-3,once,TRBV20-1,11,CSGVRGDTQYF
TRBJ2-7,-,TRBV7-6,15,CASSLPMGPSYEQYF
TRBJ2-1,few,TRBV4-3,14,CASSPTLSYNEQFF
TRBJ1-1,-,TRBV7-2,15,CASSPATGRNTEAFF
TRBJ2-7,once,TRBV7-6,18,CASSLALSRTGGAYEQYF
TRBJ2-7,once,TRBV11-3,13,CASSLGLAYEQYF
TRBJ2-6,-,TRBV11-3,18,CASSLRGQAFSGANVLTF
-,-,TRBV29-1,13,CSVKGPAAYEQYF